This T cell receptor (beta chain) is from a study of blood T cells in healthy people across ages. Points from the study as a whole: There was a strong correlation between TCR beta diversity and naive T cell percentage.

For the second PCR, which ran for about 6 to 11 cycles, a sample-barcoded 5' primer and a J-beta primer mix were used. Via MiXCR, TCRdb re-called the 5' RACE reads, giving one row per CDR3 protein. The sample includes about 1,500,000 distinct CDR3 sequences, 28% of them seen just once. A word on this clonotype: Antigen unknown.

The CDR3 has 13 residues. Germline V CDR1 and CDR2: SGHDT, YYEEEE. J is TRBJ2-5 and V is TRBV5-6, with D uncertain. The J call may be in error: the DNA end matches TRBJ2-7 better. This receptor was taken from a woman aged 25 to 45 in good health. Specimen: blood. The CDR3 is CASSLKSAYEQYF. CDR3 DNA: TGTGCCAGCAGCTTGAAGTCGGCCTACGAGCAGTACTTC.